This T cell receptor beta chain was captured by sequencing in a study of T cell repertoires in cytomegalovirus infection. Findings and caveats of the study: There were HLA-C-restricted CMV-specific TCR beta clonotypes dominating the ex vivo response.

TCRdb independently ran MiXCR on the reads; one entry per CDR3 protein. The sample contains some 940,000 distinct CDR3 sequences, approximately 30% of which appear only once. The V gene's germline CDR1 is MNHNS and CDR2 SASEGT. The V and J ends lost 4 bases and 8 bases, in that order; junction bases with no gene match: 4. The CDR3 spans 14 residues. A remark on this clonotype: Its specificity is not known.

The sequence came from a human donor in good health (CMV status not recorded). Some clones in this sample may be carry-over from other donors' samples. The specimen was cultured CD8+ T cells from PBMCs, collected from culture after CMV antigen stimulation. The rearrangement links TRBV6-1 to TRBJ2-1, with 11 bases identical to TRBD2. CDR3 sequence (DNA): TGTGCCAGCAGTGTGATTAGCGGGGGGGATGAGCAGTTCTTC. Its protein is CASSVISGGDEQFF.